These 7 T cell receptor beta chains share one sample of origin, sequenced in a study of blood T cells in healthy people across ages. The second PCR ran about 6 to 11 cycles with a sample-barcoded 5' primer and J-beta primers. TCRdb itself ran the 5' RACE reads through MiXCR, one entry per CDR3 protein. In the table there are some 930,000 distinct CDR3 sequences, almost 30% of which are singletons. This sample was also put to use in a study of T cells of mothers and their children.

Sequenced input: blood. All receptors come from a woman in her thirties or forties in good health.

The chain combines TRBV6-1 with TRBJ1-1, with no clear D. The CDR3 spans 11 residues. V was pared by 7 bases and J by 7 bases, with 10 bases between. Germline assignment: CDR1 MNHNS and CDR2 SASEGT. This chain's CDR3 is CASTENVEAFF. In DNA form, the CDR3 reads TGTGCCAGCACCGAGAATGTTGAAGCTTTCTTT.

This clonotype was recorded at least ten times. The chain uses TRBV29-1 and TRBJ2-7, with unresolved D. The CDR3 length is 14 residues. CDR1 and CDR2 (germline): SQVTM, ANQGSEA. V shed 6 bases and J shed 2 bases, with 17 bases lying between them. The CDR3 loop is CSVTILTNTYEQYF. The DNA for the CDR3 is TGCAGCGTGACGATACTGACAAACACCTACGAGCAGTACTTC.

The chain is built from TRBV29-1 and TRBJ2-2; D tentatively fits TRBD1 or TRBD2 (5 bases each). The ends were cut back, 7 bases at V and 4 bases at J, with 13 bases in the middle. The CDR3 runs 13 residues. CDR1 SQVTM and CDR2 ANQGSEA come from the germline V gene. In DNA, the CDR3 is TGCAGCGCGGGGCAGGCAGGCACCGGGGAGCTGTTTTTT. Translation: CSAGQAGTGELFF.

This chain links TRBV28 with TRBJ1-2, with 9 nucleotides matching TRBD1. This CDR3 has 15 residues. The V gene end was trimmed by 5 bases and the J gene end by 3 bases; junction bases not matched to a gene: 7. Germline V lookup: CDR1 MDHEN, CDR2 SYDVKM. CDR3 in DNA: TGTGCCAGCAGTGAAGGACAGGGGCTAGACTATGGCTACACCTTC. This encodes CASSEGQGLDYGYTF.

This chain joins TRBV5-1 and TRBJ2-5; TRBD2 matches 14 bases. The length of the CDR3 is 17 residues. Looked up from germline, CDR1 is SGHRS and CDR2 is YFSETQ. J gave up 4 bases and V 4 bases, and 9 bases lay outside the gene matches. The CDR3 DNA reads as TGCGCCAGCAGCCCCCAGACTAGCGGGGGGGCAATAGAGACCCAGTACTTC. Residues: CASSPQTSGGAIETQYF.

The chain joins TRBV14 to TRBJ2-3; a possible D gene is TRBD1 (5 bases). Germline lookup yields CDR1 SGHDN and CDR2 FVKESK. V dropped 1 base and J dropped 6 bases, with 20 bases sitting between them. CDR3 size: 17 residues. CDR3 loop: CASSQGSRAWVVDTQYF. In DNA form, the CDR3 reads TGTGCCAGCAGCCAAGGATCCAGGGCATGGGTTGTGGATACGCAGTATTTT.

This clonotype appeared a few times. This chain uses TRBV7-3 with TRBJ2-3, with 11 bases aligning to TRBD1. The CDR3 runs 16 residues. V lost 2 bases and J lost 5; bases outside the gene matches: 6. Germline values: CDR1 SGHTA, CDR2 FQGTGA. DNA for the CDR3: TGTGCCAGCAGCTTATCAGGGACAGGGGGATTAGATACGCAGTATTTT. Protein: CASSLSGTGGLDTQYF. The entire variable domain, with the rest obtained from reference TRBV7-3 and TRBJ2-3, is as follows: GAGVSQTPSNKVTEKGKYVELRCDPISGHTALYWYRQSLGQGPEFLIYFQGTGAADDSGLPNDRFFAVRPEGSVSTLKIQRTERGDSAVYLCASSLSGTGGLDTQYFGPGTRLTVL.